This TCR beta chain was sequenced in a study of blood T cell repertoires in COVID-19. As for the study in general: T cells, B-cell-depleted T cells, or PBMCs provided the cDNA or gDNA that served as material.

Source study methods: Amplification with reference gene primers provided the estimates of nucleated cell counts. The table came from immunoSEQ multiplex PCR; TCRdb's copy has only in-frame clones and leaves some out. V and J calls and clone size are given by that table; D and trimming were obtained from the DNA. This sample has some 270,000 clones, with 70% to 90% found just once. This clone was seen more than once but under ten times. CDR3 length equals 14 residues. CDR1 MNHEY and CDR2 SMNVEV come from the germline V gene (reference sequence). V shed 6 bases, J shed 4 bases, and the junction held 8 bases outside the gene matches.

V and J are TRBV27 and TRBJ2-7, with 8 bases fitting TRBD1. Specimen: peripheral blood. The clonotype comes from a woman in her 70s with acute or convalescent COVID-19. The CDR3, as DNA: TGTGCCAGCAGGGGGGGCAGGGGGCTGTACGAGCAGTACTTC. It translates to CASRGGRGLYEQYF.